This T cell receptor (beta chain) was captured by sequencing in a study of T cell responses to AZD1222 COVID-19 vaccine. Study-level points and caveats: White British ancestry dominated among donors, who included more females, and clonal diversity was possibly underestimated. Just a handful of AZD1222 recipients tested seropositive at baseline.

This clone appeared a single time. What it binds is not known. Germline V gene data show CDR1 as MNHEY and CDR2 as SMNVEV (reference sequence). The CDR3 length is 15 residues. V was pared by 2 bases and J by 4 bases, with 14 bases between. Sequenced by immunoSEQ multiplex PCR; TCRdb stores in-frame clones only, minus some. The sample holds 85,000 to 130,000 clones; about 90% are singletons and the top ten take 6.5% to 10%. This receptor was obtained from an adult who received the AZD1222 COVID-19 vaccine. This chain connects TRBV27 to TRBJ1-1, with a tentative D call TRBD1 (5 bases). The source material was peripheral blood, sampled 28 days after the second AZD1222 dose. Here the CDR3 DNA reads TGTGCCAGCAGTTTAATCCAGGGACTTGCCACTGAAGCTTTCTTT. Amino acid sequence: CASSLIQGLATEAFF.